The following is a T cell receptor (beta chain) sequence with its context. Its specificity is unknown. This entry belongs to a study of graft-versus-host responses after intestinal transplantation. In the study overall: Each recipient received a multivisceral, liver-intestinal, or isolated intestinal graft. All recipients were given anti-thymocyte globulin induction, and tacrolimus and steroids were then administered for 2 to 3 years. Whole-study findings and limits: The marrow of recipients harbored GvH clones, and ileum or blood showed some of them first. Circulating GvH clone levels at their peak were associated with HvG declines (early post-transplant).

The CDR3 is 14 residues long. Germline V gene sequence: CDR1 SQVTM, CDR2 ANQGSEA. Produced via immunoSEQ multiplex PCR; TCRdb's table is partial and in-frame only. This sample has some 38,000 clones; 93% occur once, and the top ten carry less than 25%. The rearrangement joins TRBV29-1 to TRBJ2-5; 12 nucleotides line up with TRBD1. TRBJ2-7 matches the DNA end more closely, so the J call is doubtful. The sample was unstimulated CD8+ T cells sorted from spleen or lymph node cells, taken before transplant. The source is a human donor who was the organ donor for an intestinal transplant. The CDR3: CSELGDRGHYEQYF. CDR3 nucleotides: TGCAGCGAACTAGGGGACAGGGGGCACTACGAGCAGTACTTC.